This TCR beta chain was sequenced during a study of T-cell reconstitution after alpha-beta-depleted transplantation in children. Whole-study findings and limits: After transplant, high TCRbeta diversity at day 60 in some patients arose from surviving recipient T cells and thymic progenitors. It was newly produced T cells that mostly accounted for T-cell counts and diversity one year after transplant. Reported findings indicate that, about two months after transplant, alpha-beta T cells came from several hundred expanded clones, which were derived from non-depleted graft cells.

CDR1 SEHNR and CDR2 FQNEAQ come from the germline V gene (reference sequence). V gave up 1 base and J gave up 2 bases, with 11 bases separating them. The CDR3 totals 15 residues. This clonotype was seen at least ten times. Its antigen is unidentified. Unique molecular identifiers were used to barcode this TCRbeta library. TCRdb analysed the PCR reads with MiXCR anew, one entry per CDR3 protein. This table has fewer than 450,000 distinct CDR3 sequences, around 15% appearing once. The source of this sequence is a male patient between 2 and 15 years old who had a stem cell transplant for acute lymphoblastic leukemia, so the T cells may come from the graft donor. The sample consisted of PBMCs, mostly from graft donor cells, taken 360 days after TCRalphabeta/CD19-depleted stem cell transplant. The J gene is TRBJ1-1, the V gene TRBV7-9, with TRBD1 as a possible D gene (5 bases). The CDR3: CASSLGWGDNTEAFF. The DNA of the CDR3 is TGTGCCAGCAGCTTAGGTTGGGGGGACAACACTGAAGCTTTCTTT.